This entry is about one T cell receptor beta chain. No antigen is known for it. No base quality values were provided; no much bigger clone lies one nucleotide off. This sample was taken from a study of shared clonotypes between healthy human individuals (dated by TCRdb to 2020 to 2021). With respect to the entire study: The cohort included three men and a couple of women between 18 and 49 years of age. For each donor, three plates each were used for CD4 naive and CD4 memory, two plates were used for CD8 naive, and one plate was used for CD8 memory. The study deeply sequenced blood TCR repertoires of roughly five healthy adults to estimate repertoire size and the extent of clonotype sharing between individuals. To increase sequencing depth and limit assay-specific biases, different laboratories used diverse techniques to prepare libraries and sequence TCR repertoires. Leukapheresis yielded between about 0.9 and 8.9 billion PBMCs per donor.

Overall study outcomes, separate from this receptor: Estimated clonotype richness was generally larger for naive than for memory subsets. The small number of donors limited the genetic and exposure-history diversity represented. Compared with non-shared clonotypes, the clonotypes found in all four sorted-subset donors had higher generation probabilities. When several donors were compared, the shared fraction of clonotypes was about 5.2% for naive CD4, over 3% for naive CD8, roughly 2.3% for memory CD4, and 0.3% to 0.5% for memory CD8. Sampling was restricted to blood, and TCR repertoires in tissues likely differ from the TCR repertoires found in blood. Based on pairwise subsampling, the degree of clonotype sharing among donors was expected to be affected by sequencing depth. Rarefaction of sorted-subset datasets indicated incomplete sequencing despite the large sequencing depth.

TCR CDR3 regions were amplified from genomic DNA by multiplex PCR using the deep immunoSEQ assay. For each cell subset, the extracted genomic DNA was distributed evenly across all wells of several immunoSEQ 96-well plates, and each plate served as one replicate. For sorted subsets, roughly 200 ng genomic DNA, equal to 30,000 or so T cell genomes, was loaded into each replicate PCR. The purified libraries were quantified using a Qubit 3.0 fluorometer, sized with a Bioanalyzer 2100, and then quantified again using the KAPA Library Quantification kit. A separate single-read 150-cycle Illumina NextSeq 550 flow cell was used to sequence each immunoSEQ 96-well plate. In the source study's methods: Because only junctional sequences without quality scores were contained in the immunoSEQ output, filtering matching that applied to full-length reads could not be performed. Sequences were annotated with PyIR, a Python wrapper for IgBLAST v1.9, using IMGT germline references to assign V/J genes and CDR3. Any read was removed if the V/J assignment was weak (E-value above 1e-6), the CDR3 was missing, or the read contained stop codons, out-of-frame junctions, or ambiguous translated residues. V3J clonotypes were defined by identical inferred V gene, J gene, and CDR3 amino acid sequence. Percentage overlap between repertoires was calculated by dividing the number of shared unique clonotypes by the size of the smaller repertoire. Richness of each repertoire was evaluated using RTK rarefaction, the Chao1 estimator, and Recon v2.1 estimates of unobserved clonotypes. Generation probabilities for all TCRbeta clonotypes obtained by the gDNA method from a handful of donors were computed using OLGA. Sourced from immuneACCESS, this table was stored by TCRdb with only in-frame sequences that have V and J called. A share of the clones is absent; for the studies checked, an unresolved V gene accounts for under half, and the remainder has no known explanation. The V and J calls and the clone size are those of that table, but D and trimming were determined from the DNA. This sample gives a few million clones in total; roughly 92% of them show up just once. The ten largest account for around 0.35% of the sample.

Healthy HIV-negative adults with no recently reported acute infections or vaccinations were included as donors. Every donor was a Caucasian adult living in Nashville, Tennessee, USA. CD4+ T cells were enriched by magnetic negative selection, after which naive cells were positively selected on CD45RA and the negative fraction was taken as the memory subset. After blood collection by leukapheresis, PBMCs were isolated using Ficoll-Histopaque density gradient centrifugation and then cryopreserved in the vapor phase of liquid nitrogen. Analytical flow cytometry was used to check the purity and quantity of each magnetically sorted T cell population. Genomic DNA was isolated from each sorted fraction and quantified by UV absorbance on a Nanodrop 2000c. As encoded in the germline V gene, CDR1 is SNHLY while CDR2 is FYNNEI. Between the V and J ends, shortened by 4 bases and 0 bases respectively, the junction contains 12 bases. From cysteine to phenylalanine, the CDR3 is 15 amino acids long. Only the CDR3 portion is preserved as DNA: 45 bases, with reading frame beginning at the first base.

The sequencing input was naive CD4+ T cells from PBMCs. The label giving this sample's cell subset or site can be read as: CD45RA+ positively selected. This TCR came from a man between 18 and 29 years old in good health. Some clones in this sample may be carry-over from other donors' samples. This chain joins TRBV2 to TRBJ1-1, with no confidently assigned D gene. Here is the DNA: TGTGCCAGCAGTGGAGGCCGGGCAATGAACACTGAAGCTTTCTTT. This encodes CASSGGRAMNTEAFF.